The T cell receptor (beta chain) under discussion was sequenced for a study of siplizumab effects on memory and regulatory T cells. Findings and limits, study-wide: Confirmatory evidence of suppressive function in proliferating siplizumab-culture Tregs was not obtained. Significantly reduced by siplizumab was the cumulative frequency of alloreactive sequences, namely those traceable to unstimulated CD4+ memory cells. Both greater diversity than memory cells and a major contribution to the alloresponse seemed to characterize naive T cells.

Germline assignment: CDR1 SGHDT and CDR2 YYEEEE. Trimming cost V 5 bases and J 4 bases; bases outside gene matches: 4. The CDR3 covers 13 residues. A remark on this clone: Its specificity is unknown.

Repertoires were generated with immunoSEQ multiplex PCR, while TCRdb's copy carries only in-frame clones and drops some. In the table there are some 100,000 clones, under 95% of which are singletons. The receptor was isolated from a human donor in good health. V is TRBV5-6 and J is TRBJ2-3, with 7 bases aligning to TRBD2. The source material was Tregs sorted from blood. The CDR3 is CASSAAGADTQYF. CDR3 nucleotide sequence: TGTGCCAGCAGTGCGGCGGGGGCAGATACGCAGTATTTT.